This T cell receptor (beta chain) was documented in a study of T cells in tuberculosis. This clone was recorded only once. Its cognate antigen is unknown. General observations from the study: Active tuberculosis TCR-alpha repertoires lay closer to GMM-specific TCRs than IGRA-negative controls, suggesting clonal expansion. Smaller alpha distances in active tuberculosis partly reflected shorter CDR3-alpha lengths.

TCRdb's table, derived via immunoSEQ multiplex PCR, lists solely in-frame clones and lacks some. The table shows 40,000 to 45,000 clones, with more than 90% occurring only once. The V end was cut by 5 bases, the J end by 2 bases, with 14 bases between. This CDR3 is 15 amino acids long. Germline CDR1 reads SGHRS; CDR2 reads YFSETQ. V usage is TRBV5-1 and J usage is TRBJ2-1; a possible D gene is TRBD2 (6 bases). The source material was PBMCs. This clonotype originated in a donor aged 10-29 years with latent tuberculosis or without tuberculosis infection. For the CDR3, the DNA is TGCGCCAGCAGTGGCCCCGGAGGGACCTACAATGAGCAGTTCTTC. It specifies CASSGPGGTYNEQFF.